This paragraph reports one TCR beta chain. Its target is unknown. The data were obtained in a study of blood T cells in healthy people across ages. Study-wide findings and caveats: PBMCs went unsorted, and a conclusive naive versus antigen-experienced comparison was therefore prevented.

Each donor had 9 to 10 milliliters of peripheral blood drawn. Germline CDR1 is SGHAT and CDR2 is FQNNGV. V was clipped by 3 bases and J by 9 bases, with 15 bases between them. The CDR3 has 14 amino acids. A second PCR, run for about 6 to 11 cycles, used a sample-barcoded 5' primer plus a J-beta primer mix. Through a template-switch adaptor with 12 random nucleotides, each cDNA molecule received a tag. TCRdb passed the 5' RACE reads through MiXCR, listing each CDR3 protein once. The sample lists 1.5 million to 2 million distinct CDR3 sequences, roughly 49% occurring once. This clonotype was sampled from a woman aged 40 to 55 in good health. The sequencing sample was made of blood. The chain links TRBV11-2 to TRBJ2-1; D unclear. The CDR3 sequence: CASSFGSAVGEQFF. CDR3 nucleotide sequence: TGTGCCAGCAGCTTTGGATCTGCGGTGGGTGAGCAGTTCTTC.